These 19 T cell receptor beta chains originate from one sample sequenced in a study of human T cells and chemical hapten exposure. TCRdb re-called the 5' RACE reads with MiXCR, one entry per CDR3 protein. The repertoire holds about 110,000 distinct CDR3 sequences, with more than 15% as singletons. Unfractionated whole blood was the source from which total RNA was extracted. The origin of the receptors is a human donor in good health.

In this sample, this clonotype turned up many times. V is TRBV20-1 and J is TRBJ2-4; TRBD2 aligns across 10 bases. The CDR3 has 15 amino acids. Germline CDR1 is DFQATT and CDR2 is SNEGSKA (reference sequence). After removal of 3 bases from V and 1 base from J, the junction contained 3 bases not matched to a gene. CDR3 DNA: TGCAGTGCTAGTCCTAGCGGGAGTGCCAAAAACATTCAGTACTTC. It encodes CSASPSGSAKNIQYF.

The chain combines TRBV5-1 with TRBJ2-3; TRBD2 is a possible D gene (6 bases). Germline V gives CDR1 SGHRS, CDR2 YFSETQ. The CDR3 has 15 residues. With 0 bases removed from V and 7 bases from J, the gap between germline ends came to 15 bases. CDR3 loop: CASSLDGSAVNTQYF. CDR3 bases: TGCGCCAGCAGCTTGGACGGGAGTGCGGTAAATACGCAGTATTTT.

This clonotype turned up a few times. The V gene is TRBV2, the J gene TRBJ2-2, with 7 bases identical to TRBD1. Per germline, CDR1 SNHLY and CDR2 FYNNEI. This CDR3 region has 17 residues. V lost 0 bases and J lost 1; bases outside the gene matches: 5. The CDR3: CASSEAVRQGNTGELFF. For the CDR3, the DNA is TGTGCCAGCAGTGAAGCGGTGAGACAGGGGAACACCGGGGAGCTGTTTTTT.

This clonotype was seen a handful of times. The chain recombines TRBV18 with TRBJ2-1, with unresolved D. The V gene lost 3 bases and the J gene lost 6 bases, with 9 bases spanning the gap. The CDR3 is 13 amino acids. The germline V gene encodes CDR1 KGHSH and CDR2 LQKENI. The CDR3 is CASSPKLPNEQFF. The DNA for the CDR3 is TGTGCCAGCTCACCGAAGCTTCCCAATGAGCAGTTCTTC.

Comments on this clonotype: Germline is not matched at one junction end, which may reflect a read error. V is TRBV12-3 or TRBV12-4 and J is TRBJ1-6; D is possibly TRBD1 (5 bases). The length of the CDR3 is 15 residues. The CDR3 coding sequence is TGTGCCAGCAGGGGGGGACTGCAATCGGGTTCACCCCTCAACTTT. This codes for CASRGGLQSGSPLNF.

This clonotype showed up just a few times. The rearrangement uses TRBV6-2 or TRBV6-3 and TRBJ1-1, with 9 positions matching TRBD1. The J segment lost 5 bases and the V segment lost 6 bases, leaving 10 bases of the junction unmatched. The CDR3 has 15 residues. The V gene's germline CDR1 is MNHEY and CDR2 SVGEGT. In nucleotides, the CDR3 is TGTGCCAGCAGGGCACAGGGGGCCGTTGGGACTGAAGCTTTCTTT. It codes for CASRAQGAVGTEAFF.

The chain recombines TRBV3-1 with TRBJ2-2, with unresolved D. Germline CDR1 LGHDT, CDR2 YNNKEL (reference sequence). Trimming stripped 1 base from V and 8 bases from J, with 8 bases between. The CDR3 is made up of 13 amino acids. CDR3 bases: TGTGCCAGCAGCCAAGGAGTACGAGGGGAGCTGTTTTTT. It translates to CASSQGVRGELFF.

The rearrangement joins TRBV30 to TRBJ1-5; a weak D match, TRBD1 (5 bases). The CDR3 is 15 residues long. V was clipped by 0 bases and J by 4 bases, with 13 bases between them. Looked up from germline, CDR1 is GTSNPN and CDR2 is SVGIG (reference sequence). The CDR3 is CAWSVDRGLNQPQHF. CDR3 in DNA: TGTGCCTGGAGTGTGGACCGGGGCCTAAATCAGCCCCAGCATTTT.

This clonotype was seen a handful of times. This chain joins TRBV20-1 and TRBJ1-2; TRBD1 might be the D (6 bases). Germline V lookup: CDR1 DFQATT, CDR2 SNEGSKA (reference sequence). The length of the CDR3 is 14 residues. Trimming pared 6 bases from V and 8 bases from J, leaving 22 bases between. The CDR3 bases are TGCAGTGCCTCCCCGGGGGACATCGGTCGGGGCTACACCTTC. It codes for CSASPGDIGRGYTF.

The chain has TRBV6-5 and TRBJ1-1; D unclear. Looked up from germline, CDR1 is MNHEY and CDR2 is SVGAGI. The CDR3 contains 14 residues. Trimming shortened V by 2 bases and J by 0 bases, and 7 bases separated the two germline ends. Here the CDR3 reads CASSYGQLNTEAFF. In nucleotides, the CDR3 is TGTGCCAGCAGTTACGGGCAGCTGAACACTGAAGCTTTCTTT.

This clonotype was seen more than once but under ten times. J is TRBJ1-2 and V is TRBV6-6, with 8 bases fitting TRBD1. The CDR3 is made up of 15 amino acids. CDR1 and CDR2 (germline): MNHNY, SVGAGI (reference sequence). The V gene end was trimmed by 8 bases and the J gene end by 4 bases; junction bases not matched to a gene: 12. CDR3 amino acids: CASGGDLGTGYGYTF. The CDR3, as DNA: TGTGCCAGCGGGGGGGACTTGGGGACAGGCTATGGCTACACCTTC.

The J gene is TRBJ2-7, the V gene TRBV5-6, with 8 bases identical to TRBD1. Germline V lookup: CDR1 SGHDT, CDR2 YYEEEE. The CDR3 has 16 amino acids. V shed 4 bases and J 5 bases; nucleotides not matched to a gene: 14. CDR3 amino acids: CASSRSLRGRFDEQYF. CDR3 nucleotide sequence: TGTGCCAGCAGCCGTTCGCTCAGGGGGCGTTTCGACGAGCAGTACTTC.

The chain is built from TRBV3-1 and TRBJ2-1; the match to TRBD2 covers 11 bases. With 4 bases clipped from V and 3 bases from J, the junction kept 8 bases outside the gene matches. From germline, CDR1 is LGHDT and CDR2 YNNKEL (reference sequence). The length of the CDR3 is 17 residues. The CDR3 is CASSPLTSGTFYNEQFF. The CDR3 DNA reads TGTGCCAGCAGCCCGTTGACTAGCGGGACGTTCTACAATGAGCAGTTCTTC.

The chain joins TRBV5-5 to TRBJ2-7, with D possibly called TRBD1 or TRBD2 (5 bases each). The CDR3 consists of 14 residues. Germline V lookup: CDR1 SGHKS, CDR2 YYEKEE (reference sequence). The V gene lost 0 bases and the J gene lost 2 bases, with 9 bases spanning the gap. CDR3 loop: CASSLVGAAYEQYF. The CDR3 region has the DNA TGTGCCAGCAGCTTGGTCGGGGCCGCCTACGAGCAGTACTTC.

The chain couples TRBV6-5 to TRBJ2-3; D gene unclear. Germline V gene sequence: CDR1 MNHEY, CDR2 SVGAGI. The germline V and J ends were trimmed by 0 bases and 4 bases, with 8 bases remaining between them. The CDR3 extends over 14 amino acids. In nucleotides, the CDR3 is TGTGCCAGCAGTTACTCGAGACTCTCAGATACGCAGTATTTT. Translation: CASSYSRLSDTQYF.

The gene calls are TRBV11-2 and TRBJ1-2; D unclear. V gave up 2 bases and J gave up 0 bases, with 10 bases separating them. The CDR3 totals 15 residues. Germline-derived CDR1 and CDR2 are SGHAT and FQNNGV. CDR3 residues: CASSLSPGTNYGYTF. CDR3 sequence (DNA): TGTGCCAGCAGCTTATCACCCGGAACTAACTATGGCTACACCTTC.

This clonotype was counted a few times. The chain is built from TRBV12-3 or TRBV12-4 and TRBJ2-3; possible D gene TRBD2, 5 bases. Trimming took off 5 bases at V and 4 bases at J, with 16 bases between the two ends. This CDR3 has 15 amino acids. CDR3 bases: TGTGCCAGCAGTGGACTGGAGAATCACGCAGATACGCAGTATTTT. This sequence encodes CASSGLENHADTQYF.

This clonotype turned up a few times. The chain employs TRBV20-1 and TRBJ2-7, with TRBD2 matching over 7 bases. This CDR3 has 13 amino acids. Germline V CDR1 and CDR2: DFQATT, SNEGSKA (reference sequence). V shed 3 bases and J 4 bases; nucleotides not matched to a gene: 6. DNA for the CDR3: TGCAGTGCTAGTGGCGGGAGAAGTTACGAGCAGTACTTC. Residues: CSASGGRSYEQYF.

This clonotype was counted a few times. The CDR3 protein is CASSEMTGATDTQYF. In nucleotides, the CDR3 is TGTGCCAGCAGTGAAATGACAGGGGCCACAGATACGCAGTATTTT. The V gene is TRBV6-1, the J gene TRBJ2-3; 8 nucleotides line up with TRBD1. V shed 2 bases and J 2 bases; nucleotides not matched to a gene: 3. The CDR3 loop spans 15 amino acids. The germline V gene has CDR1 MNHNS and CDR2 SASEGT.